The 28 T cell receptor beta chains below come from one sample, sequenced in a study of blood T cell repertoires in COVID-19. Clones were sequenced by immunoSEQ multiplex PCR, and TCRdb holds only the in-frame ones, with some missing. The top ten hold approximately 2% of the sample, which has about 50,000 clones, approximately 85% seen once. Sample: peripheral blood. Every receptor here comes from an older woman with acute or convalescent COVID-19.

The V call is TRBV4-1, the J call TRBJ2-3, with D possibly being TRBD1 (5 bases). Trimming cost V 1 base and J 3 bases, with 14 bases left between them. The germline V gene encodes CDR1 MGHRA and CDR2 YSYEKL. The CDR3 is made up of 16 amino acids. CDR3 nucleotide sequence: TGCGCCAGCAGCCAAGCCGGACATAGCTATACAGATACGCAGTATTTT. This sequence encodes CASSQAGHSYTDTQYF.

The CDR3 sequence: CASSTRDRGPQHF. In DNA, the CDR3 is TGTGCCAGCAGCACCAGGGACAGAGGGCCCCAGCATTTT. The chain recombines TRBV7-2 with TRBJ1-5; 7 bases agree with TRBD1. Germline-derived CDR1 and CDR2 are SGHTA and FQGNSA. The CDR3 totals 13 residues. V gave up 5 bases and J gave up 9 bases; unmatched junction bases: 7.

The genes are TRBV24-1 and TRBJ1-1, with 9 bases lining up with TRBD1. Trimming took 4 bases from V and 2 from J; bases not matched to a gene: 4. The CDR3 loop spans 15 amino acids. Germline assignment: CDR1 KGHDR and CDR2 SFDVKD. The CDR3 here is CATSDPTGGNTEAFF. CDR3 DNA sequence: TGTGCCACCAGTGACCCGACAGGGGGAAACACTGAAGCTTTCTTT.

This chain joins TRBV19 and TRBJ1-2; 8 bases are a match to TRBD1. Trimming cost V 5 bases and J 3 bases; bases outside gene matches: 11. CDR3 length equals 16 residues. Germline V lookup: CDR1 LNHDA, CDR2 SQIVND (reference sequence). The CDR3 reads CASSRPGQGGHYGYTF. CDR3 nucleotides: TGTGCCAGTAGTCGTCCCGGACAGGGCGGTCACTATGGCTACACCTTC.

This chain connects TRBV20-1 to TRBJ1-2; maybe TRBD1 (5 bases). The CDR3 is 16 amino acids. Germline-derived CDR1 and CDR2 are DFQATT and SNEGSKA (reference sequence). Deletions cut 3 bases from V and 1 base from J, with 18 bases between. DNA for the CDR3: TGCAGTGCTAGTTCCCCCTCTCGACAGATTAACTATGGCTACACCTTC. Translation: CSASSPSRQINYGYTF.

This chain connects TRBV29-1 to TRBJ1-2; D not resolved. The CDR3 totals 14 residues. V was trimmed by 5 bases and J by 0 bases, leaving 13 bases between them. The germline gives CDR1 SQVTM, CDR2 ANQGSEA. The CDR3 DNA follows: TGCAGCGTTAAATCTGCTTTAGCTAACTATGGCTACACCTTC. Encoded protein: CSVKSALANYGYTF.

The CDR3 sequence is CATSRTENYGYTF. The CDR3 nucleotides are TGTGCCACCAGCCGGACAGAGAACTATGGCTACACCTTC. The chain couples TRBV24-1 to TRBJ1-2, with a possible D match to TRBD1 (6 bases). The V and J ends lost 7 bases and 2 bases respectively, with 10 bases between them. Germline assignment: CDR1 KGHDR and CDR2 SFDVKD. This CDR3 region has 13 residues.

This clone was counted once. The rearrangement joins TRBV5-1 to TRBJ1-1; D may be TRBD1 (6 bases). Germline lookup yields CDR1 SGHRS and CDR2 YFSETQ. The V and J ends lost 3 bases and 5 bases respectively, with 14 bases between them. This CDR3 spans 14 amino acids. The CDR3: CASSYTGGHTEAFF. For the CDR3, the DNA is TGCGCCAGCAGCTACACGGGGGGGCATACTGAAGCTTTCTTT.

This rearrangement joins TRBV5-4 to TRBJ1-2, with TRBD1 identical over 10 bases. The J segment lost 0 bases and the V segment lost 3 bases, leaving 8 bases of the junction unmatched. Germline-derived CDR1 and CDR2 are SGHNT and YYREEE (reference sequence). The CDR3 extends over 17 amino acids. The CDR3 DNA follows: TGTGCCAGCAGCTCTCCGGGACAGGGGTCAACTAACTATGGCTACACCTTC. It encodes CASSSPGQGSTNYGYTF.

This chain joins TRBV21-1 and TRBJ1-1; the DNA was not compared with TRBD1, the D call given in the table. TRBV21-1 is marked as a pseudogene. The length of the CDR3 is 15 residues. CDR3 nucleotides: TGTGCCAGCAGCGGCTGGTCACCAGGGAACACTGAAGCTTTCTTT. It encodes CASSGWSPGNTEAFF.

The gene calls are TRBV28 and TRBJ1-2, with 9 bases matching TRBD1. J was trimmed by 6 bases and V by 2 bases; bases with no gene match: 13. This CDR3 is 17 amino acids long. The germline CDR1 and CDR2 sequences are MDHEN and SYDVKM. This CDR3 is CASSLNPPRDRDNGYTF. DNA for the CDR3: TGTGCCAGCAGTTTAAACCCCCCCCGGGACAGGGATAATGGCTACACCTTC.

This chain joins TRBV5-1 and TRBJ2-1; 8 bases line up with TRBD1. The CDR3 totals 17 residues. V lost 3 bases, J lost 4 bases, and 12 bases stayed unmatched. Germline V gives CDR1 SGHRS, CDR2 YFSETQ. CDR3 sequence: CASSSNPPGTGYNEQFF. As DNA, the CDR3 is TGCGCCAGCAGCTCAAATCCACCCGGGACAGGATACAATGAGCAGTTCTTC.

The rearrangement links TRBV7-9 to TRBJ2-3, with D perhaps TRBD1 (5 bases). The CDR3 sequence is 16 residues long. Trimming removed 5 bases at V and 6 bases at J, with 21 bases between. Germline CDR1 and CDR2: SEHNR and FQNEAQ (reference sequence). CDR3 sequence reads: CASSPASLRAVDTQYF. The CDR3 DNA follows: TGTGCCAGCAGCCCCGCGAGCCTCAGGGCGGTGGATACGCAGTATTTT.

This clone appeared a single time. The chain uses TRBV3-1 (or the pseudogene TRBV3-2) and TRBJ2-3; 7 bases line up with TRBD2. CDR1 is LGHDT, CDR2 YNNKEL, per germline (reference sequence). CDR3 length: 16 residues. V lost 0 bases and J lost 3; bases outside the gene matches: 6. The CDR3 here is CASSQEPAGLTDTQYF. The CDR3 nucleotides read TGTGCCAGCAGCCAAGAACCAGCGGGGCTTACAGATACGCAGTATTTT.

V usage is TRBV7-6 and J usage is TRBJ1-2; maybe TRBD1 (6 bases). Trimming took off 4 bases at V and 4 bases at J, with 19 bases between the two ends. The CDR3 spans 16 residues. Germline CDR1 SGHVS, CDR2 FNYEAQ. CDR3 residues: CASSSSPDRLAYGYTF. The CDR3 bases are TGTGCCAGCAGCTCAAGCCCCGACAGGCTGGCCTATGGCTACACCTTC.

The V call is TRBV5-6, the J call TRBJ2-7; D gene unclear. The CDR3 has 11 residues. Deletions cut 3 bases from V and 4 bases from J, with 5 bases between. The germline CDR1 and CDR2 sequences are SGHDT and YYEEEE. This chain's CDR3 is CASSSLYEQYF. Written as DNA, the CDR3 is TGTGCCAGCAGCTCGTTGTACGAGCAGTACTTC. Combining the CDR3 with reference TRBV5-6 and TRBJ2-7 gives the whole variable domain DAGVTQSPTHLIKTRGQQVTLRCSPKSGHDTVSWYQQALGQGPQFIFQYYEEEERQRGNFPDRFSGHQFPNYSSELNVNALLLGDSALYLCASSSLYEQYFGPGTRLTVT.

This clone was seen only once. The chain couples TRBV5-4 to TRBJ1-5; D is uncertain. The V end was cut by 0 bases, the J end by 1 base, with 5 bases between. CDR1 is SGHNT and CDR2 is YYREEE in the germline V gene (reference sequence). CDR3 size: 14 residues. The CDR3 protein is CASSLGGSNQPQHF. CDR3 nucleotide sequence: TGTGCCAGCAGCTTGGGAGGGAGCAATCAGCCCCAGCATTTT. Looking up the rest from reference TRBV5-4 and TRBJ1-5 gives the full variable domain: ETGVTQSPTHLIKTRGQQVTLRCSSQSGHNTVSWYQQALGQGPQFIFQYYREEENGRGNFPPRFSGLQFPNYSSELNVNALELDDSALYLCASSLGGSNQPQHFGDGTRLSIL.

Here the CDR3 DNA reads TGTGCCAGCAGCTTAGGGGGGCCCAAAACCTACGAGCAGTACTTC. Protein product: CASSLGGPKTYEQYF. V and J are TRBV7-9 and TRBJ2-7; weak D call: TRBD1 (6 bases). The V gene lost 1 base and the J gene lost 2 bases, with 12 bases spanning the gap. This CDR3 is 15 amino acids long. Germline CDR1 and CDR2: SEHNR and FQNEAQ (reference sequence).

The J gene is TRBJ1-5, the V gene TRBV19; TRBD1 is a possible D gene (6 bases). The CDR3 is 14 residues long. Trimming took 6 bases from V and 2 from J, leaving 11 bases between them. Germline assignment: CDR1 LNHDA and CDR2 SQIVND (reference sequence). The CDR3 DNA reads TGTGCCAGTAGCGGACAGCTCGGCAATCAGCCCCAGCATTTT. Amino acids: CASSGQLGNQPQHF.

This chain joins TRBV12-3 or TRBV12-4 and TRBJ1-5; D is perhaps TRBD1 (5 bases). V was cut by 10 bases and J by 2 bases, with 12 bases left in between. CDR3 size: 13 residues. The CDR3 DNA reads as TGTGCCACATCTCGGGGGGGCAATCAGCCCCAGCATTTT. Translating gives CATSRGGNQPQHF.

This rearrangement joins TRBV7-2 to TRBJ1-2, with D possibly matching TRBD1 (6 bases). In germline, CDR1 is SGHTA, CDR2 FQGNSA. V gave up 1 base and J gave up 4 bases, with 16 bases separating them. The CDR3 covers 16 residues. CDR3 residues: CASSLGPVGATYGYTF. DNA for the CDR3: TGTGCCAGCAGCTTAGGACCTGTGGGGGCCACCTATGGCTACACCTTC.

This chain joins TRBV15 and TRBJ1-5; possibly TRBD1 for D (5 bases). The CDR3 totals 19 residues. The V end was cut by 0 bases, the J end by 2 bases, with 20 bases between. Germline values: CDR1 LNHNV, CDR2 YYDKDF (reference sequence). The CDR3 here is CATSRDWPGLFVGNQPQHF. CDR3 coding DNA: TGTGCCACCAGCAGAGATTGGCCAGGGCTCTTTGTTGGCAATCAGCCCCAGCATTTT.

V and J are TRBV6-5 and TRBJ1-2; no reliable D call. Germline V CDR1 and CDR2: MNHEY, SVGAGI. Trimming pared 7 bases from V and 8 bases from J, leaving 20 bases between. The CDR3 loop spans 14 amino acids. The DNA for the CDR3 is TGTGCCAGCAAGGAAGTAGGACCCTCGGGGGGCTACACCTTC. Translated: CASKEVGPSGGYTF.

This clone was seen only a few times. The genes are TRBV7-6 and TRBJ2-1, with 7 bases matching TRBD2. This CDR3 comprises 20 residues. The V gene's germline CDR1 is SGHVS and CDR2 FNYEAQ. V lost 2 bases to trimming and J lost 0 bases; unmatched junction nucleotides: 16. This CDR3 reads CASSLFSAGLAEASYNEQFF. CDR3 bases: TGTGCCAGCAGCTTATTCTCAGCGGGGCTAGCGGAGGCCTCCTACAATGAGCAGTTCTTC.

By share, this clone counts as medium-sized. This sequence joins TRBV6-2 or TRBV6-3 and TRBJ1-1; D unclear. The length of the CDR3 is 13 residues. V lost 2 bases to trimming and J lost 4 bases, with 8 bases between them. Germline assignment: CDR1 MNHEY and CDR2 SVGEGT. The CDR3 DNA reads as TGTGCCAGCAGTTACCACTGGGCCACTGAAGCTTTCTTT. Translating gives CASSYHWATEAFF.

The rearrangement joins TRBV6-5 to TRBJ2-7; 9 nucleotides align to TRBD1. With 6 bases clipped from V and 6 bases from J, the junction kept 9 bases outside the gene matches. From germline, CDR1 is MNHEY and CDR2 SVGAGI. The CDR3 loop spans 14 amino acids. The CDR3 DNA sequence: TGTGCCAGCAGCCGGGACAGGGCGGGTGGCGAGCAGTACTTC. Its translation is CASSRDRAGGEQYF.

This chain connects TRBV14 to TRBJ2-7; 9 bases map to TRBD2. The germline V gene encodes CDR1 SGHDN and CDR2 FVKESK. V shed 1 base and J 3 bases; nucleotides not matched to a gene: 1. The CDR3 has 14 residues. The CDR3 loop is CASSQVAGVYEQYF. The CDR3 region has the DNA TGTGCCAGCAGCCAAGTAGCGGGAGTCTACGAGCAGTACTTC.

The gene calls are TRBV9 and TRBJ2-6, with 7 positions matching TRBD2. The length of the CDR3 is 17 residues. Germline values: CDR1 SGDLS, CDR2 YYNGEE. Trimming took 2 bases from V and 0 from J; bases not matched to a gene: 5. For the CDR3, the DNA is TGTGCCAGCAGCGTCCTCGGGGGGAACTCTGGGGCCAACGTCCTGACTTTC. It encodes CASSVLGGNSGANVLTF.